A single sample gave rise to the 25 T cell receptor beta chains below, sequenced in a study of pediatric ulcerative colitis. During colonoscopy, one to two rectal pinch biopsies were collected. TCRdb's table, derived via immunoSEQ multiplex PCR, lists solely in-frame clones and lacks some. The sample lists tens of thousands of clones; about 81% were seen once. The specimen sequenced was gut tissue. The origin of the receptors is a boy aged 5-17 years with severe ulcerative colitis.

This chain links TRBV6-5 with TRBJ1-2; 7 bases map to TRBD1. V lost 4 bases, J lost 5 bases, and 13 bases stayed unmatched. Germline V gene data show CDR1 as MNHEY and CDR2 as SVGAGI. The CDR3 spans 16 residues. The DNA of the CDR3 is TGTGCCAGCAGTTTAGATCTAGGGACAGCGATTTATGGCTACACCTTC. This translates into CASSLDLGTAIYGYTF.

CDR3 sequence reads: CASSLRFDQPQHF. DNA of the CDR3: TGTGCCAGCAGCTTAAGGTTTGATCAGCCCCAGCATTTT. V is TRBV11-2 and J is TRBJ1-5; unclear D gene. Trimming took 2 bases from V and 5 from J, leaving 7 bases between them. Germline CDR1 is SGHAT and CDR2 is FQNNGV. This CDR3 spans 13 amino acids.

The chain employs TRBV4-1 and TRBJ1-1; D unclear. The CDR3 extends over 14 amino acids. Germline CDR1 reads MGHRA; CDR2 reads YSYEKL. V was pared by 1 base and J by 1 base, with 7 bases between. The CDR3 region has the DNA TGCGCCAGCAGCCAAGGACTCAGGAACACTGAAGCTTTCTTT. Amino acids: CASSQGLRNTEAFF.

The chain combines TRBV2 with TRBJ2-1; D not certain. The CDR3 consists of 16 residues. V was pared by 6 bases and J by 0 bases, with 15 bases between. The germline gives CDR1 SNHLY, CDR2 FYNNEI. CDR3 amino acids: CASSDPRWSSYNEQFF. In DNA, the CDR3 is TGTGCCAGCAGCGACCCGCGTTGGAGCTCCTACAATGAGCAGTTCTTC.

This chain connects TRBV19 to TRBJ2-3; no firm D call. V lost 4 bases, J lost 5 bases, and 4 bases lay in between. The CDR3 covers 11 residues. Germline values: CDR1 LNHDA, CDR2 SQIVND (reference sequence). The DNA of the CDR3 is TGTGCCAGTAGTAGAGAAGATACGCAGTATTTT. Amino acid sequence: CASSREDTQYF.

Remarks on this clone: Lacking the conserved final phenylalanine or tryptophan, this CDR3 likely reflects a read error. This chain links TRBV7-2 with TRBJ1-6; no firm D call. Germline V gene lookup returns CDR1 SGHTA and CDR2 FQGNSA. V was cut by 0 bases and J by 9 bases, with 15 bases left in between. The length of the CDR3 is 16 residues. As DNA, the CDR3 is TGTGCCAGCAGCTTAGCAGGCGGGTTTCTAGTTTCACCCCTCCACCTT. It translates to CASSLAGGFLVSPLHL.

The chain employs TRBV20-1 and TRBJ2-3; D remains ambiguous. The CDR3 is made up of 10 amino acids. The germline V gene encodes CDR1 DFQATT and CDR2 SNEGSKA (reference sequence). Trimming stripped 3 bases from V and 5 bases from J, with 3 bases between. The CDR3 sequence: CSARQDTQYF. The CDR3 DNA is TGCAGTGCTAGGCAAGATACGCAGTATTTT.

The chain has TRBV15 and TRBJ2-3; 8 bases fit TRBD1. The CDR3 has 14 amino acids. Unmatched junction bases numbered 6, after V lost 5 bases and J lost 5 bases. The V gene's germline CDR1 is LNHNV and CDR2 YYDKDF (reference sequence). CDR3 DNA sequence: TGTGCCACCAGCCGGGGACAGGCGATAGATACGCAGTATTTT. Its protein is CATSRGQAIDTQYF.

The chain joins TRBV6-6 to TRBJ2-3, with a weak D call TRBD2 (7 bases). The CDR3 runs to 14 residues. V was cut by 7 bases and J by 5 bases, with 16 bases left in between. In germline, CDR1 is MNHNY, CDR2 SVGAGI (reference sequence). Here the CDR3 DNA reads TGTGCCAGCACAGTGGGGGGGCCCCAAGATACGCAGTATTTT. Its protein product is CASTVGGPQDTQYF.

This sequence joins TRBV6-6 and TRBJ1-1; maybe TRBD1 (6 bases). Trimming shortened V by 6 bases and J by 0 bases, and 14 bases separated the two germline ends. The CDR3 has 15 residues. CDR1 is MNHNY, CDR2 SVGAGI, per germline (reference sequence). CDR3 sequence: CASRDGTRMNTEAFF. CDR3 nucleotide sequence: TGTGCCAGCAGGGATGGGACACGCATGAACACTGAAGCTTTCTTT.

The chain joins TRBV6-5 to TRBJ1-5, with 7 bases fitting TRBD1. CDR3 length equals 13 residues. The germline gives CDR1 MNHEY, CDR2 SVGAGI. Unmatched junction bases numbered 7, after V lost 8 bases and J lost 6 bases. Written as DNA, the CDR3 is TGTGCCAGCCAGGGGGGAAGCGCTCAGCCCCAGCATTTT. Translation gives CASQGGSAQPQHF.

This clone has just a few counts. The chain uses TRBV9 and TRBJ2-2; possibly TRBD1 for D (6 bases). Looked up from germline, CDR1 is SGDLS and CDR2 is YYNGEE. Trimming took off 0 bases at V and 5 bases at J, with 11 bases between the two ends. The CDR3 has 15 amino acids. For the CDR3, the DNA is TGTGCCAGCAGCGTAGCTACAGGGCGGACCGGGGAGCTGTTTTTT. This sequence encodes CASSVATGRTGELFF.

In its sample, this clone was seen a few times. This rearrangement joins TRBV20-1 to TRBJ1-1; D is possibly TRBD1 (5 bases). The CDR3 totals 11 residues. Germline CDR1 DFQATT, CDR2 SNEGSKA (reference sequence). The germline V and J ends were trimmed by 8 bases and 5 bases, with 12 bases remaining between them. The CDR3 DNA follows: TGCAGTTTCAGGGACCGGACTGAAGCTTTCTTT. Translation gives CSFRDRTEAFF.

CDR3: CASSLGRQGPNEKLFF. The CDR3 coding sequence is TGCGCCAGCAGCTTGGGGCGACAGGGGCCTAATGAAAAACTGTTTTTT. This rearrangement joins TRBV5-1 to TRBJ1-4, with 8 bases that match TRBD1. The CDR3 covers 16 residues. After removal of 0 bases from V and 3 bases from J, the junction contained 4 bases not matched to a gene. Germline V gene sequence: CDR1 SGHRS, CDR2 YFSETQ.

This clone was seen a few times. V gene TRBV7-9 combines with J gene TRBJ2-7, with D possibly matching TRBD1 (5 bases). V lost 5 bases and J 2 bases, leaving 25 bases between the germline ends. Germline CDR1 is SEHNR and CDR2 is FQNEAQ (reference sequence). The CDR3 length is 18 residues. Here the CDR3 reads CASSHALDSPTPAYEQYF. DNA of the CDR3: TGTGCCAGCAGCCACGCGCTTGACAGCCCCACTCCCGCCTACGAGCAGTACTTC.

V is TRBV7-2 and J is TRBJ1-1, with no clear D. Germline CDR1 reads SGHTA; CDR2 reads FQGNSA. The CDR3 spans 14 residues. V was clipped by 2 bases and J by 1 base, with 8 bases between them. Written as DNA, the CDR3 is TGTGCCAGCAGCTTATCGGCCCAGAACACTGAAGCTTTCTTT. It encodes CASSLSAQNTEAFF.

This clone was counted a few times. The chain joins TRBV30 to TRBJ1-2; 10 nucleotides match TRBD1. V shed 4 bases and J 8 bases; nucleotides not matched to a gene: 10. CDR3 length equals 14 residues. CDR1 GTSNPN and CDR2 SVGIG come from the germline V gene (reference sequence). The CDR3 nucleotides read TGTGCCTGGACTACTCAGACAGGGGGCCAAGGCTACACCTTC. It is translated as CAWTTQTGGQGYTF.

CDR3 residues: CASSLGGTGGSNQPQHF. The CDR3 nucleotides read TGTGCCAGCAGCCTTGGGGGTACAGGGGGCTCCAATCAGCCCCAGCATTTT. This chain joins TRBV5-6 and TRBJ1-5, with TRBD1 identical over 9 bases. CDR3 length equals 17 residues. Losses at the gene ends were 4 bases for V and 3 bases for J; bases not matched to a gene: 11. CDR1 SGHDT and CDR2 YYEEEE come from the germline V gene.

The chain employs TRBV10-3 and TRBJ1-1, with D unclear. V lost 0 bases and J 5 bases, leaving 13 bases between the germline ends. The germline gives CDR1 ENHRY, CDR2 SYGVKD. CDR3 size: 15 residues. The CDR3 DNA sequence: TGTGCCATCAGTGAGTCGAAAGTCAGGTCGACTGAAGCTTTCTTT. This sequence encodes CAISESKVRSTEAFF.

This sequence joins TRBV29-1 and TRBJ2-7; D call uncertain. This CDR3 comprises 12 residues. V was clipped by 4 bases and J by 6 bases, with 13 bases between them. Germline CDR1 SQVTM, CDR2 ANQGSEA. The CDR3 nucleotides are TGCAGCGTTGGTCCCTTGTTTGGCGAGCAGTACTTC. Residues: CSVGPLFGEQYF.

The chain has TRBV6-1 and TRBJ1-3; a weak D match, TRBD1 (6 bases). Trimming left V 8 bases short and J 0 bases short, with 14 bases between. Germline CDR1 MNHNS, CDR2 SASEGT. This CDR3 spans 15 amino acids. The CDR3 reads CASQDRTISGNTIYF. In DNA, the CDR3 is TGTGCCAGCCAGGACAGAACTATCTCTGGAAACACCATATATTTT.

The chain combines TRBV13 with TRBJ2-2; 7 bases are a match to TRBD1. This CDR3 has 16 residues. J lost 4 bases, V lost 7 bases, and 12 bases had no gene match. Germline V CDR1 and CDR2: PRHDT, FYEKMQ (reference sequence). Here the CDR3 reads CASTTLGRGLTGELFF. CDR3 sequence (DNA): TGTGCCAGCACCACGCTTGGAAGGGGGCTCACCGGGGAGCTGTTTTTT.

This chain links TRBV5-1 with TRBJ2-3; D ambiguous. The germline V and J ends were trimmed by 0 bases and 6 bases, with 14 bases remaining between them. This CDR3 has 15 amino acids. The germline V gene encodes CDR1 SGHRS and CDR2 YFSETQ. CDR3 amino acids: CASSLDLFSPDTQYF. Here the CDR3 DNA reads TGCGCCAGCAGCTTGGATCTATTTTCGCCTGATACGCAGTATTTT.

This chain uses TRBV6-4 with TRBJ2-2; 8 bases match TRBD1. CDR1 and CDR2 from the germline V gene are MRHNA and SNTAGT. With 4 bases clipped from V and 6 bases from J, the junction kept 1 base outside the gene matches. The CDR3 has 13 residues. CDR3 coding DNA: TGTGCCAGCAGTGCGACAGGGGCCGGGGAGCTGTTTTTT. Amino acid sequence: CASSATGAGELFF.

The chain is built from TRBV6-1 and TRBJ2-3; the D gene is possibly TRBD1 (6 bases). CDR1 MNHNS and CDR2 SASEGT come from the germline V gene. V lost 7 bases to trimming and J lost 2 bases, with 13 bases between them. The CDR3 runs to 14 residues. CDR3 loop: CASTAPGHTDTQYF. CDR3 in DNA: TGTGCCAGCACCGCCCCGGGACACACAGATACGCAGTATTTT.